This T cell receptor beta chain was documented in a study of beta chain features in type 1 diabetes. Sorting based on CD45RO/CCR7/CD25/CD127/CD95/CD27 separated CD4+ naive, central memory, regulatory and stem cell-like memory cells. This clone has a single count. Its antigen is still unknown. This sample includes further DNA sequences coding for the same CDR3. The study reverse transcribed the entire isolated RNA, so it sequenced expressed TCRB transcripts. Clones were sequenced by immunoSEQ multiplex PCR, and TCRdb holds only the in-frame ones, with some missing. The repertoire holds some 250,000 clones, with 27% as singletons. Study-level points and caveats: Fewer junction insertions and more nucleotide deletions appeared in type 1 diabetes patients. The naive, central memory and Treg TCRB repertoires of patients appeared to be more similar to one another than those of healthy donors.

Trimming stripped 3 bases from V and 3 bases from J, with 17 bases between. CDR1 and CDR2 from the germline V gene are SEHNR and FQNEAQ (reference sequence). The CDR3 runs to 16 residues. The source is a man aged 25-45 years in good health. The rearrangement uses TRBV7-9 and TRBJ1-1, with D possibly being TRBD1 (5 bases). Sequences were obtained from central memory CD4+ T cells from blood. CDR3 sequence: CASSLGLAGTDTEAFF. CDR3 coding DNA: TGTGCCAGCAGCTTGGGGCTGGCGGGGACGGACACTGAAGCTTTCTTT.